Sequencing of this TCR beta chain was carried out in a study of blood T cell repertoires in COVID-19. Study in general: Acute-phase and convalescent COVID-19 samples originated in the United States, Italy and Spain. The cDNA or gDNA used as material had been derived from T cells, B-cell-depleted T cells, or PBMCs.

Original data processing: Reference gene primers were amplified, and this amplification served to estimate nucleated cell counts. Data came from immunoSEQ multiplex PCR; TCRdb stores just in-frame clones and leaves some out. V and J calls and clone size are as listed in that table; D and trimming were resolved from the DNA. The sample records 35,000 to 45,000 clones, about 74% being singletons. The clonotype originates from a man aged 55 to 70 with active COVID-19. Sequencing input: peripheral blood.

The CDR3 DNA follows: TGTGCCAGCAGGCCGGCGGGGGCGGAGACCCAGTACTTC. Amino acids: CASRPAGAETQYF. The J gene is TRBJ2-5, the V gene TRBV27; a possible D gene is TRBD2 (7 bases). Germline V gene lookup returns CDR1 MNHEY and CDR2 SMNVEV (reference sequence). This CDR3 has 13 residues. Trimming removed 6 bases at V and 5 bases at J, with 13 bases between.